The present TCR beta chain was sequenced within a study of technical replicates of blood from a few donors (dated by TCRdb to the late 2010s). Regarding this clone: Its antigen is unknown. No much larger clone exists at a distance of one base, and base qualities are not known.

The library was produced with the immunoSEQ multiplex PCR assay. TCRdb took this table from immuneACCESS and kept in-frame rearrangements with V and J called. Such tables lack part of the clones; where checked against another copy, unresolved V genes explain under half of the gap, and the rest is unexplained. This sample lists 65,000 to 85,000 clones; roughly 96% were detected once. About 0.2% of the sample is taken by the ten largest. Germline trimming: 2 bases from V, 4 bases from J; junction bases outside gene matches: 10. In the germline V gene, CDR1 corresponds to MDHEN and CDR2 to SYDVKM. The CDR3 goes from the cysteine to the phenylalanine over 19 residues. Only the CDR3 DNA stays, 57 bases, in frame from base 1.

The sequencing sample was made of T cells isolated from PBMCs. The chain links TRBV28 with TRBJ2-6, with 11 central nucleotides matching TRBD2. The TCR was taken from a human donor in good health. The CDR3 amino acid sequence is: CASSLGETSGMAGANVLTF. The DNA reads as follows: TGTGCCAGCAGTTTAGGGGAGACTAGCGGGATGGCCGGGGCCAACGTCCTGACTTTC.